This TCR beta chain was retrieved from a study of identical twins. Findings of the study overall: Analyses of zero insertions could be partly confounded by invariant MAIT and iNKT cells. Out-of-frame alpha sequences that twins shared showed excess low generation probability.

The CDR3 has 16 residues. V was cut by 6 bases and J by 4 bases, with 19 bases left in between. The germline gives CDR1 MDHEN, CDR2 SYDVKM. Each donor was a healthy Caucasian. In this sample, this clonotype turned up many times. Its antigen is as yet unknown. A universal primer site came from template switching; cDNA carried unique molecular identifiers. TCRdb processed the 5' RACE reads anew with MiXCR; each CDR3 protein has one entry. The sample gives 460,000 or so distinct CDR3 sequences, about 14% of which show up once; about 0.54% is in the top ten. This sample was also put to use in a study of yellow fever vaccine responses in identical twins.

Sequenced: CD4+ T cells sorted from blood. The TCR comes from a woman aged 18-30 years in good health. The V gene is TRBV28, the J gene TRBJ1-5; no reliable D call. The CDR3 sequence is CASRLMVSYSNQPQHF. DNA for the CDR3: TGTGCCAGCAGATTAATGGTTTCGTATAGTAATCAGCCCCAGCATTTT.